These T cell receptor beta chains were read from a single sample in a study of cytomegalovirus exposure and HLA in healthy donors. Profiling relied on immunoSEQ multiplex PCR, and the TCRdb table lists in-frame clones only, not all of them. The sample has some 160,000 clones; around 80% are singletons. The material sequenced was PBMCs. The receptors here all came from a man aged 35-49 years in good health and CMV-seronegative. Both conserved end residues are part of each CDR3. A D gene is named only where the DNA matches it firmly. Clone size is shown for a subset of rows, as once, few, many or a class of expanded clone.

size	length	V	J	D	CDR3	DNA
NA	14	TRBV7-9	TRBJ2-5	NA	CASSLAAGAETQYF	TGTGCCAGCAGCTTAGCTGCAGGGGCGGAGACCCAGTACTTC
once	14	TRBV5-4	TRBJ2-2	NA	CASSTAGGFGELFF	TGTGCCAGCAGCACGGCGGGCGGCTTCGGGGAGCTGTTTTTT
NA	14	TRBV9	TRBJ2-1	TRBD1	CASSSRQGLDEQFF	TGTGCCAGCAGCTCCCGACAGGGTTTGGATGAGCAGTTCTTC
NA	13	TRBV6-5	TRBJ2-1	TRBD1	CASRGTGQVEQFF	TGTGCCAGCAGGGGGACCGGACAGGTTGAGCAGTTCTTC
NA	14	TRBV15	TRBJ2-2	TRBD1	CATSRDRGPGELFF	TGTGCCACCAGCAGGGACAGGGGTCCCGGGGAGCTGTTTTTT
NA	15	TRBV5-6	TRBJ1-3	NA	CASSSDRRNGNTIYF	TGTGCCAGCAGTTCCGACAGGCGGAATGGAAACACCATATATTTT
few	16	TRBV7-9	TRBJ1-5	NA	CASSLGRGASNQPQHF	TGTGCCAGCAGCTTAGGTCGGGGGGCGAGCAATCAGCCCCAGCATTTT
NA	14	TRBV7-9	TRBJ1-1	TRBD1	CASSLQGMNTEAFF	TGTGCCAGCAGCCTACAGGGGATGAACACTGAAGCTTTCTTT
NA	14	TRBV29-1	TRBJ2-3	TRBD1	CSVEAGQGTDTQYF	TGCAGCGTTGAGGCCGGACAGGGAACAGATACGCAGTATTTT
NA	14	TRBV9	TRBJ1-4	NA	CASSVQGTNEKLFF	TGTGCCAGCAGCGTACAGGGAACTAATGAAAAACTGTTTTTT
once	16	TRBV5-1	TRBJ1-6	TRBD1	CASSLDGQGAGSPLHF	TGCGCCAGCAGCTTGGATGGGCAGGGGGCTGGATCACCCCTCCACTTT
NA	13	TRBV18	TRBJ2-7	NA	CASSPDRRGEQYF	TGTGCCAGCTCACCAGACCGAAGAGGCGAGCAGTACTTC
NA	17	TRBV9	TRBJ2-7	NA	CASSVATGRAGEDEQYF	TGTGCCAGCAGCGTAGCTACAGGGAGGGCGGGAGAAGACGAGCAGTACTTC
NA	13	TRBV5-1	TRBJ2-1	TRBD2	CASSSGLRNEQFF	TGCGCCAGCAGTAGCGGGTTGAGAAATGAGCAGTTCTTC
NA	14	TRBV19	TRBJ2-7	TRBD2	CASSIGGLAYEQYF	TGTGCCAGTAGTATAGGGGGACTAGCCTACGAGCAGTACTTC
few	15	TRBV7-2	TRBJ2-7	TRBD2	CASSSLAGASYEQYF	TGTGCCAGCAGCTCACTAGCGGGAGCGTCCTACGAGCAGTACTTC
NA	15	TRBV5-5	TRBJ1-6	NA	CASNRDIPYNSPLHF	TGTGCCAGCAACAGGGACATCCCCTATAATTCACCCCTCCACTTT
few	16	TRBV23-1	TRBJ1-1	TRBD1	CASSQSLRDSNTEAFF	TGCGCCAGCAGTCAATCGCTTCGGGACAGCAACACTGAAGCTTTCTTT
NA	15	TRBV9	TRBJ2-7	TRBD2	CASSPSGLVSHEQYF	TGTGCCAGCAGTCCCTCGGGACTAGTGAGTCACGAGCAGTACTTC
NA	15	TRBV7-2	TRBJ2-5	NA	CASSPMGQSQETQYF	TGTGCCAGCAGCCCAATGGGGCAGTCCCAAGAGACCCAGTACTTC
NA	15	TRBV5-1	TRBJ2-3	NA	CASSSQSPRTDTQYF	TGCGCCAGCAGCTCCCAAAGCCCTCGCACAGATACGCAGTATTTT
NA	15	TRBV9	TRBJ2-3	NA	CASSPWTGTTDTQYF	TGTGCCAGCAGCCCCTGGACGGGAACCACAGATACGCAGTATTTT